This T cell receptor beta chain derives from a study of low-dose radiotherapy and immunotherapy resistance in tumors. Across the whole study: Cohort 1 patients were irradiated with 0.5 Gy fractions every 2 weeks to 6.5 Gy total. Intravenous cyclophosphamide 200 mg/m2 was given every two weeks, one day before radiation and immunotherapy.

TRAV- and TRBV-specific primers, spanning alpha and beta chains, primed first-strand cDNA. The TCRs were subjected to amplification over about 19 PCR cycles employing a constant-region primer in conjunction with a V-primer adapter. TCRdb re-derived calls from the reads in MiXCR, one entry per CDR3 protein. Of tens of thousands of distinct CDR3 sequences listed, roughly a sixth are singletons. Many counts were recorded for this clonotype. The time point was: before trial treatment. In the RACIN dose-escalation trial, donors got nivolumab plus ipilimumab with aspirin, cyclophosphamide and radiotherapy. The CDR3 loop spans 15 amino acids. Looked up from germline, CDR1 is SEHNR and CDR2 is FQNEAQ (reference sequence). The V segment lost 3 bases and the J segment 5 bases; nucleotides outside the gene matches: 7.

Sequencing used PBMCs, obtained before treatment. This TCR derives from a male donor with prostate cancer. The chain is built from TRBV7-9 and TRBJ1-5, with 7 bases matching TRBD1. The DNA for the CDR3 is TGTGCCAGCAGCTTGGGCACAGGGGATGATCAGCCCCAGCATTTT. Protein sequence: CASSLGTGDDQPQHF.